Listed here is a single TCR beta chain. Antigen: not known. This record belongs to a study of shared clonotypes between healthy human individuals. Data came from immunoSEQ multiplex PCR; TCRdb stores just in-frame clones and leaves some out. The sample lists roughly 2.5 million clones; just over 90% were seen once. Study-level points and caveats: Donors were few, which limited the genetic and exposure-history diversity represented. Naive CD4 clonotypes overlapped across a handful of donors at roughly 5%. Researchers found naive subsets generally carried larger estimated richness than memory subsets. A reduction in generation probabilities was seen for non-shared clonotypes relative to those shared by all four donors.

The CDR3 runs to 13 residues. Germline-derived CDR1 and CDR2 are SGHAT and FQDESV (reference sequence). The germline V and J ends were trimmed by 2 bases and 7 bases, with 11 bases remaining between them. This receptor was identified in a man younger than 35 in good health. The sample consisted of naive CD4+ T cells sorted from blood. The subset here: CD45RA+ positively selected. The chain recombines TRBV11-1 with TRBJ1-1; D gene ambiguous. The CDR3: CASSLQRTFEAFF. The CDR3 bases are TGTGCCAGCAGCTTACAGCGTACCTTTGAAGCTTTCTTT. The variable domain in full, with the rest retrieved from reference TRBV11-1 and TRBJ1-1, is EAEVAQSPRYKITEKSQAVAFWCDPISGHATLYWYRQILGQGPELLVQFQDESVVDDSQLPKDRFSAERLKGVDSTLKIQPAELGDSAMYLCASSLQRTFEAFFGQGTRLTVV.